This TCR beta chain emerged from a study of spatial heterogeneity in lung cancer (dated by TCRdb to between 2017 and 2020). About the full investigation: More beta-chain than alpha-chain transcripts were consistently detected, likely reflecting higher beta-chain transcript abundance. In tumor regions, TCR transcript counts showed a strong correlation with a T cell transcriptional module score from matched bulk RNA-seq. In the raw uncorrected reads, each unique combination of TCR and UMI appeared more than ten times on average. In non-small cell lung cancer, the study made a quantitative comparison of TCR alpha and beta repertoires among multiple tumor regions, matched nontumor lung and blood. The study linked features of the TCR repertoire to counts of nonsynonymous mutations, which were determined by whole-exome sequencing of tumor tissue. At surgery, both alpha and beta chains were TCR-sequenced in under 250 tumor regions, fewer than 65 matched nontumor lung samples and a few dozen PBMC samples.

The library was produced with 5' RACE. TCRdb lists the instrument as NextSeq 500. In the TCR library protocol, a unique molecular identifier was attached to each TCR cDNA molecule so that PCR and sequencing errors could be corrected. The original methods were these. Decombinator tools were used for TCR identification, UMI-based error correction and CDR3 extraction. Expanded TCRs were defined as those above a frequency of 2 per 1,000, corresponding to the top 1% of the tumor frequency distribution. Expanded tumor TCRs were classed as regional if statistically deemed absent (corrected P<0.05) from at least one tumor region, otherwise ubiquitous. Renyi diversity was calculated using the R vegan package after each repertoire was subsampled 100 times to 5,000 TCRs. CDR3 similarity networks were built from amino acid triplet string-kernel similarity, connecting CDR3s with pairwise similarity above 0.82. TCRdb reprocessing: public reads trimmed at Q25 with fastp, clones called with MiXCR, in-frame beta chains kept. Entries are consolidated by CDR3 protein sequence, retaining the most common genes and DNA. Here the V and J calls rest on TCRdb's processing, not on the authors' analysis. This sample comprises approximately 11,000 distinct CDR3 sequences, 9% to 14% of them detected only once. The biggest ten clones account for about 12% of the sample.

The label giving this sample's time point can be read as: sample taken at primary tumor resection. Donors were under 95 patients with early-stage, untreated non-small cell lung cancer from the lung TRACERx cohort. Without any cell sorting, TCR sequencing was performed on whole RNA extracted either from tumor and nontumor lung tissue or from cryopreserved PBMC samples. A patient was chosen for TCR sequencing only when enough RNA was available from at least two tumor regions. A lung pathologist reviewed the tumor and adjacent nontumor lung specimens before the specimens were selected. Broader findings and caveats from the paper: Confirming at a functional level the hypothesis that regional TCRs recognize regional mutations was considered to require additional single-cell paired TCR alpha and beta sequencing. The number of expanded intratumoral alpha and beta TCRs correlated with the tumor nonsynonymous mutation count. Counts of ubiquitous and regional expanded TCRs correlated with counts of ubiquitous and regional nonsynonymous mutations, respectively. TCR-seq coverage of tumor T cells was estimated at only 5.5% to 8.5% for alpha chains and 13% for beta chains.

A few counts support this clonotype. The antigen it recognizes is unknown. No clone much larger than this one lies a single base away; base qualities are absent. Sequenced here: lung tumor tissue, sampled at surgery. This clonotype originated in a female donor with early-stage non-small cell lung cancer.

The CDR3 amino acid sequence is: CASAGQGDTEAFF. The nucleotide sequence is TGCGCCAGCGCGGGACAGGGGGACACTGAAGCTTTCTTT. The rearranged segments are TRBV5-1 and TRBJ1-1, and 11 junctional nucleotides match TRBD1. Here V drops 7 bases and J drops 3 bases, and the junction holds 2 bases not matched to any gene. CDR1 SGHRS and CDR2 YFSETQ are derived from the germline V gene. Measured from the cysteine to the phenylalanine, the CDR3 is 13 residues long. Only the CDR3 DNA is retained, 39 bases long and in frame from the first base.